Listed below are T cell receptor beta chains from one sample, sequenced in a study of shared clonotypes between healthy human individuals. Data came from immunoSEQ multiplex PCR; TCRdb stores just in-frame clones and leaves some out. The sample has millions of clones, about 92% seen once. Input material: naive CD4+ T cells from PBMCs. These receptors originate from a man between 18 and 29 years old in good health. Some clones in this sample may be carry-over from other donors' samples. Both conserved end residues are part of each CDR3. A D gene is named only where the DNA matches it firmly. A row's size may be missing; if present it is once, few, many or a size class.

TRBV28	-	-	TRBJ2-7	CASSFFRASSYEQYF
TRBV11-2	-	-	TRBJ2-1	CASSHRGRLGAARYNEQFF
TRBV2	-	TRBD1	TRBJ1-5	CASSEQGQGSQPQHF
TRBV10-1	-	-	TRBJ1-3	CASSGCSGNTIYF
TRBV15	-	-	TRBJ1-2	CATSRDLSQGRFRQSYTF
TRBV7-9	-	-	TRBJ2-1	CASQGPEQFF
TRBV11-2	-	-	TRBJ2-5	CASSRGQESWETQYF
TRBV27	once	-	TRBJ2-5	CASSVRTSGQGGQYF
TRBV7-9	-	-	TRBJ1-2	CASSLGSEDYGYTF
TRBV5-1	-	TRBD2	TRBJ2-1	CASSLPTSGSDNEQFF
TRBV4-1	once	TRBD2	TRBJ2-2	CASSQDRGLAGGNTGELFF
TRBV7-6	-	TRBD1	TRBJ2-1	CASSFQGAAYNEQFF
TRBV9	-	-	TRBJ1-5	CASSPDGGGSNQPQHF
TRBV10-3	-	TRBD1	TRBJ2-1	CAITPGQGAREQFF
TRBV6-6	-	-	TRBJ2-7	CASSPSYEQYF
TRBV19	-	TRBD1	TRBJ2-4	CASSVQGLLAKNIQYF
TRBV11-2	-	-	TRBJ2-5	CASSFVSQETQYF
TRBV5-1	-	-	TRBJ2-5	CASTLAEGETQYF
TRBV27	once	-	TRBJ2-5	CASSRYPTGVFQETQYF
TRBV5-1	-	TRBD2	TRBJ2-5	CASRGGRTSGYQETQYF